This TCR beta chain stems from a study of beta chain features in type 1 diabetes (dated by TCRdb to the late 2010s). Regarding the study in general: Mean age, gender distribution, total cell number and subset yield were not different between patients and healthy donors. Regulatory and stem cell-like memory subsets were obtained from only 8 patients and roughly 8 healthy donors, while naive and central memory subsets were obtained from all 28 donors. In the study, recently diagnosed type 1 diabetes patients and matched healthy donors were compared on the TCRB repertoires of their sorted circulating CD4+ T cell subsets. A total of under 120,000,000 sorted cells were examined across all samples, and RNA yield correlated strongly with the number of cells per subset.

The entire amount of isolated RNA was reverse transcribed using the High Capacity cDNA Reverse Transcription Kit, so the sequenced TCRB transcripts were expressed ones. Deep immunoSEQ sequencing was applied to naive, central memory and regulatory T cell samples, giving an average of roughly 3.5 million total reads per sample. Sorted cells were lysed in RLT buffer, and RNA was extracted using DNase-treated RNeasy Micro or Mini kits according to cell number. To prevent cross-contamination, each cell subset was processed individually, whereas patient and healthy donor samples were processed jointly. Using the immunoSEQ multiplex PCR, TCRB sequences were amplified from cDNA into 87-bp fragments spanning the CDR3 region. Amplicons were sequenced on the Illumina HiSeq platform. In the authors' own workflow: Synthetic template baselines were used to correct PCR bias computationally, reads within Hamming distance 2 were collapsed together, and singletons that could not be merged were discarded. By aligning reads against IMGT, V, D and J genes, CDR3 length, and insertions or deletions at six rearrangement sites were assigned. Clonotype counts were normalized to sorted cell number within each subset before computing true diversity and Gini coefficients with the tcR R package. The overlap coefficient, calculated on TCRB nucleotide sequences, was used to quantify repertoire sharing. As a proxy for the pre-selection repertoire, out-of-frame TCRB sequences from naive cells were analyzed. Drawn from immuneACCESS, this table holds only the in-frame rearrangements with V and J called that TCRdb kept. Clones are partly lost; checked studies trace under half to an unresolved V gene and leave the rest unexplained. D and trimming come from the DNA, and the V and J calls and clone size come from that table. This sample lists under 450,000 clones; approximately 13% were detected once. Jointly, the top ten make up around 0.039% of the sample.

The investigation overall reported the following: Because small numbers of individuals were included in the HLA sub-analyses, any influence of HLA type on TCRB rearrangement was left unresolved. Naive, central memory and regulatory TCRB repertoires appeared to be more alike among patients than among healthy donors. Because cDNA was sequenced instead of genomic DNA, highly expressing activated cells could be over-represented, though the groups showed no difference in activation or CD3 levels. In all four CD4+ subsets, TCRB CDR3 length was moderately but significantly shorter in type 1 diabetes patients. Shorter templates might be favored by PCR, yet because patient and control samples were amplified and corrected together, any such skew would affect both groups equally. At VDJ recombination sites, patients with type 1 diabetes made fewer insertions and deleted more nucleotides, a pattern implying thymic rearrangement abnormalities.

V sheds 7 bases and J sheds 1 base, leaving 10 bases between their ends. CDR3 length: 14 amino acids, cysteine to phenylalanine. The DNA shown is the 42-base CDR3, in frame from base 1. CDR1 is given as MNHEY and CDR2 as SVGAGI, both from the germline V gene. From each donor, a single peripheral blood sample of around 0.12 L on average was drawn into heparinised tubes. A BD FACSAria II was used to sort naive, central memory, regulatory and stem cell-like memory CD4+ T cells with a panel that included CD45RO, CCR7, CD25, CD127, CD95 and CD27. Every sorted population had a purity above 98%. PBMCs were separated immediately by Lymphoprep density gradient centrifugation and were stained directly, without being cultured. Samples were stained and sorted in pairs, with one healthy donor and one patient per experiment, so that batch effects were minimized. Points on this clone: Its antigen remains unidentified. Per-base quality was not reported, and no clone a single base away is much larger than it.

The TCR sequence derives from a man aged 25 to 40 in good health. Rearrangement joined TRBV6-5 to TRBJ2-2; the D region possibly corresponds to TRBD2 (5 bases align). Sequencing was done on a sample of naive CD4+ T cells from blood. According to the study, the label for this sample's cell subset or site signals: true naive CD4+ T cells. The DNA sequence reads TGTGCCAGCATGAGGGTTTGGAACACCGGGGAGCTGTTTTTT. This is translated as CASMRVWNTGELFF.